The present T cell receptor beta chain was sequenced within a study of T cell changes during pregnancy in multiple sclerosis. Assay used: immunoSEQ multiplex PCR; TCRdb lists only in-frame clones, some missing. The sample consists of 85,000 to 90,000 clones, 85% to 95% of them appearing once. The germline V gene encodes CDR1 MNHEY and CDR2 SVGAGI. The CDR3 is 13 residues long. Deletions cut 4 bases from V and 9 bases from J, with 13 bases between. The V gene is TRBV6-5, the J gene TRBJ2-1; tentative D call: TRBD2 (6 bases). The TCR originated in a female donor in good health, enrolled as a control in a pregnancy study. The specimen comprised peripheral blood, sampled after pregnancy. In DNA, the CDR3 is TGTGCCAGCAGTTTGACTAGTTTAAGTGAGCAGTTCTTC. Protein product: CASSLTSLSEQFF.